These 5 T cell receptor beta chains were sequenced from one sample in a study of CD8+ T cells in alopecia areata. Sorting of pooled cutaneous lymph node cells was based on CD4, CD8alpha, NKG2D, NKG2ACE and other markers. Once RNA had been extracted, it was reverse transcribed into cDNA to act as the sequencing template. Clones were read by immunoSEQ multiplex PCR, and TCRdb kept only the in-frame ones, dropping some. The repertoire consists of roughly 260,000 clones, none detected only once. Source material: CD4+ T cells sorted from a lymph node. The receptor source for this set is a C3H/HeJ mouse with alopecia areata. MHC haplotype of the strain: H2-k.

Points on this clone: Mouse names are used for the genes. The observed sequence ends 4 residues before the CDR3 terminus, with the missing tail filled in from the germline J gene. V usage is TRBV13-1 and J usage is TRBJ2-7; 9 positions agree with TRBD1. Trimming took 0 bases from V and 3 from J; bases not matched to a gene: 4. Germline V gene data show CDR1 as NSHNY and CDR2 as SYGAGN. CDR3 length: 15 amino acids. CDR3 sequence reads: CASSDATGGIYEQYF. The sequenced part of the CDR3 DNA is TGTGCCAGCAGTGATGCAACAGGGGGCATCTAT.

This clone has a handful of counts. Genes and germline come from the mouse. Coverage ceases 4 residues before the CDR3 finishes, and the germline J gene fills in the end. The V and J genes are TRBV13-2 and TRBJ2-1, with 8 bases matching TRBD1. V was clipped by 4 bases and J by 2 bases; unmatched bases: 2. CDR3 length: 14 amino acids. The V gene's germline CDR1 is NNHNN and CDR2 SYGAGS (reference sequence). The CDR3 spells CASGRTGYYAEQFF. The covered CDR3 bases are TGTGCCAGCGGTCGGACAGGGTACTATGCT.

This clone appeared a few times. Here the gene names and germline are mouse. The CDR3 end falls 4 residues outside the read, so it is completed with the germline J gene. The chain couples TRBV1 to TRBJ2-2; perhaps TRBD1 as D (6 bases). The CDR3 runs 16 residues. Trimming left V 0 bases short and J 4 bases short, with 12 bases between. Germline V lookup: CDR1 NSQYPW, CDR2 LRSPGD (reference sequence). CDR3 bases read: TGCACCTGCAGTGCAGACCAGGGGAGACGCACCGGG. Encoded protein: CTCSADQGRRTG. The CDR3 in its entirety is CTCSADQGRRTGQLYF.

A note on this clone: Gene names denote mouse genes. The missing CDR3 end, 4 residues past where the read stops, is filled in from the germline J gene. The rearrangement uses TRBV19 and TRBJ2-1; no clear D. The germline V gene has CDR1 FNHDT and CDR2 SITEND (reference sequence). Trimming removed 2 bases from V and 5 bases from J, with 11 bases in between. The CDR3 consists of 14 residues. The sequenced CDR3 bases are TGTGCCAGCAGTATCGGAGACAAAAATGCT. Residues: CASSIGDKNA. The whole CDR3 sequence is CASSIGDKNAEQFF. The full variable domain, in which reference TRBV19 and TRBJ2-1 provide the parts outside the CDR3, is GGIITQTPKFLIGQEGQKLTLKCQQNFNHDTMYWYRQDSGKGLRLIYYSITENDLQKGDLSEGYDASREKKSSFSLTVTSAQKNEMAVFLCASSIGDKNAEQFFGPGTRLTVL.

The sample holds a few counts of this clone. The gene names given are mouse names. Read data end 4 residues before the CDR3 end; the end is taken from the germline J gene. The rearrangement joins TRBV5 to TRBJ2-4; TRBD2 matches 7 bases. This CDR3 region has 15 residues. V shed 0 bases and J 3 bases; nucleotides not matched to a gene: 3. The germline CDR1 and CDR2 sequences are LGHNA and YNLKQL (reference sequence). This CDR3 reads CASSQDLGVQNTLYF. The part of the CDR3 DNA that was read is TGTGCCAGCAGCCAAGACCTGGGGGTCCAAAAC.